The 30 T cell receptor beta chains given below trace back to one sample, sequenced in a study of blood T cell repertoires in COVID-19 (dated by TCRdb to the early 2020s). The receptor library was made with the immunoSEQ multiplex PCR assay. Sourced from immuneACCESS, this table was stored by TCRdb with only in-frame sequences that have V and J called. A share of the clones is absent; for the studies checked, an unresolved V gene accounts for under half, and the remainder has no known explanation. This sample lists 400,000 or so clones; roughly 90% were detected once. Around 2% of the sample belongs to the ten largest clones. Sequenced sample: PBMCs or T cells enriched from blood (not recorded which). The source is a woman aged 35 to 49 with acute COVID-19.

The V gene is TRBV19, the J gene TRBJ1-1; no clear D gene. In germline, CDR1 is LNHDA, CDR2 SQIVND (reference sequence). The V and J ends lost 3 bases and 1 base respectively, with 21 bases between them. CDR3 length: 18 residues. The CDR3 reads CASSIGSVVRRRNTEAFF. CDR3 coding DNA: TGTGCCAGTAGTATCGGAAGTGTGGTGAGGAGGAGGAACACTGAAGCTTTCTTT.

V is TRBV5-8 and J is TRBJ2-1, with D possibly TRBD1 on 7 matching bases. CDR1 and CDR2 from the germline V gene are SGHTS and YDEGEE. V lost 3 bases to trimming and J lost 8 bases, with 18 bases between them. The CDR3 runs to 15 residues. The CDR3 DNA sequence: TGTGCCAGCAGCTGGGACAGAGCGACGGGGGATGAGCAGTTCTTC. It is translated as CASSWDRATGDEQFF. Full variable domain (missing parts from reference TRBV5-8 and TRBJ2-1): EAGVTQSPTHLIKTRGQQATLRCSPISGHTSVYWYQQALGLGLQFLLWYDEGEERNRGNFPPRFSGRQFPNYSSELNVNALELEDSALYLCASSWDRATGDEQFFGPGTRLTVL.

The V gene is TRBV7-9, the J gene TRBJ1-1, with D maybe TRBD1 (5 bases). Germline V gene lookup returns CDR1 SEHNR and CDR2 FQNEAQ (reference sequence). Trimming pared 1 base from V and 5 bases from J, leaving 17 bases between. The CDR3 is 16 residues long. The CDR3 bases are TGTGCCAGCAGCTTAGATAGCTGGGTAGGGGCTACTGAAGCTTTCTTT. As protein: CASSLDSWVGATEAFF.

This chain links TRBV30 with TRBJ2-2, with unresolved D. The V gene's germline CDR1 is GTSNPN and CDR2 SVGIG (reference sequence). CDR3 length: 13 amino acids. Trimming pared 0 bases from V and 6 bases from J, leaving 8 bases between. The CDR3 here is CAWSVLSSGELFF. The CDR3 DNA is TGTGCCTGGAGTGTCCTTTCGTCCGGGGAGCTGTTTTTT.

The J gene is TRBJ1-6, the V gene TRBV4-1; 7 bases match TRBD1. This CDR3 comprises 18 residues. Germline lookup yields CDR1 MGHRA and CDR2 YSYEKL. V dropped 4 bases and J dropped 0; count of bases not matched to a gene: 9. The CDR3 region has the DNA TGCGCCAGCAGCCCGGGGGCACAGGGGAGCTCCTATAATTCACCCCTCCACTTT. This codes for CASSPGAQGSSYNSPLHF.

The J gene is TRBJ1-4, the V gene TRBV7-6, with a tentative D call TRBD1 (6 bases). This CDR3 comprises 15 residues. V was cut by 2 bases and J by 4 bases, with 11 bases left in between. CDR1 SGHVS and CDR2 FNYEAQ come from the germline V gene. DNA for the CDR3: TGTGCCAGCAGCTTATACGGGACACATAATGAAAAACTGTTTTTT. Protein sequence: CASSLYGTHNEKLFF.

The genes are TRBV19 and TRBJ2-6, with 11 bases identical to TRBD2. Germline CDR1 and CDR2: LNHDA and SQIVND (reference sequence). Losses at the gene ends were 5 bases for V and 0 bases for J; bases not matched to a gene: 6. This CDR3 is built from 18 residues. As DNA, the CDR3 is TGTGCCAGTAGTTTTCTAGCGGGGGGAAGCTCTGGGGCCAACGTCCTGACTTTC. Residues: CASSFLAGGSSGANVLTF.

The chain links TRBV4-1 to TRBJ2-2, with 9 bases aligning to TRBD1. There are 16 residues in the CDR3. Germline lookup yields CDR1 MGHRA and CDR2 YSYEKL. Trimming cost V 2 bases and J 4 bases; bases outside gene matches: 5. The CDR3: CASSQTGGAGTGELFF. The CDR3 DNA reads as TGCGCCAGCAGCCAAACAGGGGGCGCGGGCACCGGGGAGCTGTTTTTT.

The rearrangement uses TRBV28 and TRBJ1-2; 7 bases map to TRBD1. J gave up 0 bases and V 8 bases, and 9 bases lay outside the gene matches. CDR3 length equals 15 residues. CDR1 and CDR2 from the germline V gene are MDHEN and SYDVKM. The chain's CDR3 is CASLSGTAANYGYTF. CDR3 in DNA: TGTGCCAGCTTATCCGGGACAGCAGCTAACTATGGCTACACCTTC.

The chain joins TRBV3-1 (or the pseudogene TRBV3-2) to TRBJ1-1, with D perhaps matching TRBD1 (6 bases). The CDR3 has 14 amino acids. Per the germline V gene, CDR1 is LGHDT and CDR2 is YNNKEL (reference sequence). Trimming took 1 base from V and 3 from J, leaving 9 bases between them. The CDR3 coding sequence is TGTGCCAGCAGCCAAGTATCAGGGGACACTGAAGCTTTCTTT. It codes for CASSQVSGDTEAFF.

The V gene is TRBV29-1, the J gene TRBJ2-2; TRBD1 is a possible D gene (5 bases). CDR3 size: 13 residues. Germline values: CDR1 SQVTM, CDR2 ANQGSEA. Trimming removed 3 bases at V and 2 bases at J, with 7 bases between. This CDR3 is CSVDRENTGELFF. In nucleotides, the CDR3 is TGCAGCGTTGACAGGGAAAACACCGGGGAGCTGTTTTTT.

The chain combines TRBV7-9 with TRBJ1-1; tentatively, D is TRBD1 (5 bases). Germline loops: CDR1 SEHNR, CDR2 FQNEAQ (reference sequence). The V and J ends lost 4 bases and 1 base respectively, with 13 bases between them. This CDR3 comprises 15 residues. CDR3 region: CASSSWGSPNTEAFF. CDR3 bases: TGTGCCAGCAGCTCCTGGGGCAGCCCGAACACTGAAGCTTTCTTT.

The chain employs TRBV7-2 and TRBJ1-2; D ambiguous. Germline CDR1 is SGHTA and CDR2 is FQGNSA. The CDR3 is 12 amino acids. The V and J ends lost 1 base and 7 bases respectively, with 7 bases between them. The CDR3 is CASSLGPFGYTF. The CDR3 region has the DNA TGTGCCAGCAGCTTAGGTCCATTTGGCTACACCTTC.

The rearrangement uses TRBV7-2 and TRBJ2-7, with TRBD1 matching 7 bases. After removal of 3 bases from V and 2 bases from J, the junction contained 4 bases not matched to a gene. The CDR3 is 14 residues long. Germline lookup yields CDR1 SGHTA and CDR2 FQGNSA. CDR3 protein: CASSLNRGPYEQYF. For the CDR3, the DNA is TGTGCCAGCAGCTTGAACAGGGGTCCCTACGAGCAGTACTTC.

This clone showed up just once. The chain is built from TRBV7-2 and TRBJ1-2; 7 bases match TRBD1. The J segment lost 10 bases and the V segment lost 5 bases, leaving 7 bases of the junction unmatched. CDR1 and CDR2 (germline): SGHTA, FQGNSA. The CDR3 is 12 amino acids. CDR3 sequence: CASSRGTDSYTF. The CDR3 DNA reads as TGTGCCAGCAGCCGCGGGACAGACTCCTACACCTTC.

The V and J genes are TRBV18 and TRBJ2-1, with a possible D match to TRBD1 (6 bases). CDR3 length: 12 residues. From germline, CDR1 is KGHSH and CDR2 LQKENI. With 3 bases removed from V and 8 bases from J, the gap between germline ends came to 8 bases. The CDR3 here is CASSPTGYEQFF. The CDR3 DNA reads TGTGCCAGCTCACCGACAGGTTATGAGCAGTTCTTC.

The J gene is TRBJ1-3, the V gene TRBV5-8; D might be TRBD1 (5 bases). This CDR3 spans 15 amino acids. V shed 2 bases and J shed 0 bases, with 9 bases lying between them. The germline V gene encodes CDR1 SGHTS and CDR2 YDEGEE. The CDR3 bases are TGTGCCAGCAGCTTCGCCGGGGGCTCTGGAAACACCATATATTTT. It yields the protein CASSFAGGSGNTIYF. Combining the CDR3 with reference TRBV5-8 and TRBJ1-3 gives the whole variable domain EAGVTQSPTHLIKTRGQQATLRCSPISGHTSVYWYQQALGLGLQFLLWYDEGEERNRGNFPPRFSGRQFPNYSSELNVNALELEDSALYLCASSFAGGSGNTIYFGEGSWLTVV.

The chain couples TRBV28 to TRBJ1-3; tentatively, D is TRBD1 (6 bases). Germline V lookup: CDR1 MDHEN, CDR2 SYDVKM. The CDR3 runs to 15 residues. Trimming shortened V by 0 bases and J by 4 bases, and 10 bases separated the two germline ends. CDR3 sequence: CASSLWGARGNTIYF. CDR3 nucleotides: TGTGCCAGCAGTTTATGGGGGGCGAGGGGAAACACCATATATTTT.

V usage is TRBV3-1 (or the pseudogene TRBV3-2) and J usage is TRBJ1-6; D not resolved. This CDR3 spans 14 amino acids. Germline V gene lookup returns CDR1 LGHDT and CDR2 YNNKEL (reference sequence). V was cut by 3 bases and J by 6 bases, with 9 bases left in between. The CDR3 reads CASSQGQVNSPLHF. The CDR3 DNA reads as TGTGCCAGCAGCCAGGGTCAGGTTAATTCACCCCTCCACTTT.

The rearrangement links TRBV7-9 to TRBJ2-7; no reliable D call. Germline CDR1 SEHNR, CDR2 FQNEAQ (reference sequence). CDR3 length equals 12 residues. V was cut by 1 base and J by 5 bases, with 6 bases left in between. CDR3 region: CASSLDFHEQYF. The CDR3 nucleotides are TGTGCCAGCAGCTTAGACTTCCACGAGCAGTACTTC.

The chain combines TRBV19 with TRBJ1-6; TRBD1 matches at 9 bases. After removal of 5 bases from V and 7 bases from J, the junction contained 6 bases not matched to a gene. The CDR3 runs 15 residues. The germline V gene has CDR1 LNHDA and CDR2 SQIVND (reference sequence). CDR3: CASSPGTGQNSPLHF. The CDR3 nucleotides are TGTGCCAGTAGTCCCGGGACAGGGCAAAATTCACCCCTCCACTTT.

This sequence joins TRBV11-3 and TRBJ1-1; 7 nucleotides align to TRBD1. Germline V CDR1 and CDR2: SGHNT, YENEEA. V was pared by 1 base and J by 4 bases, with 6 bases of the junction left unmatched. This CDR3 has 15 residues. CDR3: CASSLGGTARTEAFF. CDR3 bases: TGTGCCAGCAGCTTAGGCGGGACAGCCCGCACTGAAGCTTTCTTT.

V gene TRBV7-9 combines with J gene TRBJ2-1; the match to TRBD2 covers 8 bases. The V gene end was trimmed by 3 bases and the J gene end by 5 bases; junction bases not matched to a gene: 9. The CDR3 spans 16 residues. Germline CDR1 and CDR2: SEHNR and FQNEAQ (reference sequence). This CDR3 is CASSFGLAGLHNEQFF. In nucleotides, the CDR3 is TGTGCCAGCAGCTTCGGCCTAGCGGGCCTTCACAATGAGCAGTTCTTC.

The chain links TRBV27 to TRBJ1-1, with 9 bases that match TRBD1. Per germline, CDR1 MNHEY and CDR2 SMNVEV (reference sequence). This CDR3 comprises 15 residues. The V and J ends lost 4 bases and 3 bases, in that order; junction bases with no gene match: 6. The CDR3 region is CASSWTGDQDTEAFF. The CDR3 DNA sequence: TGTGCCAGCAGTTGGACAGGGGATCAGGACACTGAAGCTTTCTTT.

The CDR3 DNA reads TGCGCCAGCAGCCACCCCACCGGGTCTATCAATTCACCCCTCCACTTT. Translated: CASSHPTGSINSPLHF. The rearrangement uses TRBV4-1 and TRBJ1-6; D ambiguous. This CDR3 region has 16 residues. The V end lost 3 bases, the J end lost 7 bases, and 16 bases lay between the germline ends. CDR1 is MGHRA and CDR2 is YSYEKL in the germline V gene.

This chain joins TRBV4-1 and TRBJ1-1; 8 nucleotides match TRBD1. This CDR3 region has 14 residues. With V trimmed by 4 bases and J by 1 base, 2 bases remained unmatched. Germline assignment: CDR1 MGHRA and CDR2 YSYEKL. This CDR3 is CASSPGGWNTEAFF. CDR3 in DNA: TGCGCCAGCAGCCCAGGGGGCTGGAACACTGAAGCTTTCTTT.

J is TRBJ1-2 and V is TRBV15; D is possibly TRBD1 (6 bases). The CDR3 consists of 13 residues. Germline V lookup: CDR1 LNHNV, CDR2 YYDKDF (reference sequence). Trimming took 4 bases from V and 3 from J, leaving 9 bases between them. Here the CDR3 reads CATSKGQYYGYTF. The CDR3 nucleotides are TGTGCCACCAGCAAAGGACAGTACTATGGCTACACCTTC.

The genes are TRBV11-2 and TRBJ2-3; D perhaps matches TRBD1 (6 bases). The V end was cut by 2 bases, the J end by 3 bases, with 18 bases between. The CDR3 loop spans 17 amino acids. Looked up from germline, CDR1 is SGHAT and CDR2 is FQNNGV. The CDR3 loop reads CASSLRGGRGSTDTQYF. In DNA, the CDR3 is TGTGCCAGCAGCTTACGGGGCGGCAGGGGTAGTACAGATACGCAGTATTTT.

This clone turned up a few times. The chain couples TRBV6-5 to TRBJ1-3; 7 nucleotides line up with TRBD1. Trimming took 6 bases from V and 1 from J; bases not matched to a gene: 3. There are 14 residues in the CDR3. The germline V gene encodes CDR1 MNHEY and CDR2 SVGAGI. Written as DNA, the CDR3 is TGTGCCAGCAGGGAGACAGGGTCTGGAAACACCATATATTTT. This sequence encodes CASRETGSGNTIYF.

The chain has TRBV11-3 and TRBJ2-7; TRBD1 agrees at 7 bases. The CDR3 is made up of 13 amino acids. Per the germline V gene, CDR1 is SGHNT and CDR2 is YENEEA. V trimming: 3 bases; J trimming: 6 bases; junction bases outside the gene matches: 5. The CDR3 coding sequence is TGTGCCAGCAGCTTTGAGGGGGCAGGCGAGCAGTACTTC. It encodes CASSFEGAGEQYF.